The 24 T cell receptor beta chains below all came from one sample that was sequenced in a study of regulatory T cells in long-lasting Graves disease. Combining iRepertoire HTBI primers with Arm-PCR of CDR3 regions, the authors built TCR beta libraries. TCRdb re-called the multiplex PCR reads with MiXCR, one entry per CDR3 protein. This sample has some 470,000 distinct CDR3 sequences, with around a fifth found just once. Specified time point: persistent/refractory GD, antithyroid drugs over 5 years with positive TRAb. Preparation of the TCR library used RNA extracted from PBMCs. Material: peripheral blood mononuclear cells (PBMCs), obtained when the disease was refractory, from a patient treated with antithyroid drugs. These TCRs come from a female donor with Graves disease.

Many counts were recorded for this clonotype. The V call is TRBV6-1, the J call TRBJ2-7, with 10 positions matching TRBD1. The ends lost 5 bases at V and 5 bases at J; junction bases unmatched: 9. This CDR3 has 15 amino acids. Germline lookup yields CDR1 MNHNS and CDR2 SASEGT. CDR3: CASSQGTGEIHEQYF. The CDR3 nucleotides read TGTGCCAGCAGTCAAGGGACAGGGGAAATCCACGAGCAGTACTTC.

V usage is TRBV29-1 and J usage is TRBJ1-1, with D tentatively TRBD1 (6 bases). CDR3 length equals 13 residues. Germline values: CDR1 SQVTM, CDR2 ANQGSEA. V was pared by 3 bases and J by 1 base, with 9 bases between. The CDR3 region is CSVDPGANTEAFF. The CDR3 nucleotides are TGCAGCGTTGACCCAGGGGCGAACACTGAAGCTTTCTTT.

The table lists this clonotype with many counts. V gene TRBV28 combines with J gene TRBJ1-2, with TRBD1 matching over 8 bases. The CDR3 is made up of 15 amino acids. Germline V gene lookup returns CDR1 MDHEN and CDR2 SYDVKM. The V segment lost 6 bases and the J segment 4 bases; nucleotides outside the gene matches: 10. In nucleotides, the CDR3 is TGTGCCAGCAGCTACCCGGACAGGGCCACCTATGGCTACACCTTC. Amino acid sequence: CASSYPDRATYGYTF.

The genes are TRBV7-2 and TRBJ2-7; TRBD2 might be the D (5 bases). Germline lookup yields CDR1 SGHTA and CDR2 FQGNSA. The V and J ends lost 3 bases and 0 bases respectively, with 9 bases between them. The CDR3 sequence is 14 residues long. The DNA for the CDR3 is TGTGCCAGCAGCTTCGGGGTATACTCCTACGAGCAGTACTTC. This encodes CASSFGVYSYEQYF.

Only a few counts were recorded for this clonotype. This chain connects TRBV12-3 or TRBV12-4 to TRBJ2-2; 11 positions match TRBD1. The V and J ends lost 6 bases and 6 bases, in that order; junction bases with no gene match: 6. This CDR3 spans 15 amino acids. CDR3 DNA sequence: TGTGCCAGCAGCTCGGGACAGGGGGTTTCCGGGGAGCTGTTTTTT. This encodes CASSSGQGVSGELFF.

This clonotype was seen a handful of times. This chain joins TRBV27 and TRBJ2-2; D is unresolved. CDR3 length: 17 residues. Trimming stripped 4 bases from V and 0 bases from J, with 15 bases between. Germline CDR1 reads MNHEY; CDR2 reads SMNVEV (reference sequence). The CDR3 is CASSSFLGASNTGELFF. CDR3 nucleotides: TGTGCCAGCAGTTCTTTTCTCGGAGCGTCGAACACCGGGGAGCTGTTTTTT.

This clonotype was counted only a few times. The chain employs TRBV4-1 and TRBJ1-1; maybe TRBD1 (6 bases). V lost 0 bases, J lost 10 bases, and 15 bases lay in between. The CDR3 extends over 14 amino acids. CDR1 and CDR2 (germline): MGHRA, YSYEKL. The CDR3 nucleotides read TGCGCCAGCAGCCAAGACCTAGGGGGAGGTAGAGCTTTCTTT. Residues: CASSQDLGGGRAFF.

This clonotype showed up just once. Being one base from a much bigger clone, this may be a read error. V is TRBV3-1 and J is TRBJ1-2; D ambiguous. Looked up from germline, CDR1 is LGHDT and CDR2 is YNNKEL (reference sequence). This CDR3 has 13 amino acids. The CDR3: CASNQEYIYGYTF. The DNA for the CDR3 is TGTGCCAGCAACCAAGAGTACATCTATGGCTACACCTTC. The full variable domain, with the rest looked up from reference TRBV3-1 and TRBJ1-2, is DTAVSQTPKYLVTQMGNDKSIKCEQNLGHDTMYWYKQDSKKFLKIMFSYNNKELIINETVPNRFSPKSPDKAHLNLHINSLELGDSAVYFCASNQEYIYGYTFGSGTRLTVV.

The J gene is TRBJ2-3, the V gene TRBV28, with D possibly matching TRBD2 (6 bases). From germline, CDR1 is MDHEN and CDR2 SYDVKM. This CDR3 spans 16 amino acids. The ends were cut back, 5 bases at V and 0 bases at J, with 15 bases in the middle. CDR3 in amino acids: CASSNAPGVSTDTQYF. The DNA of the CDR3 is TGTGCCAGCAGTAATGCACCGGGGGTAAGCACAGATACGCAGTATTTT.

The CDR3 DNA reads as TGTGCCAGCAGTTATCCTGGGCTAGATTCACCCCTCCACTTT. This gives the protein CASSYPGLDSPLHF. V and J are TRBV6-2 or TRBV6-3 and TRBJ1-6; unclear D gene. Trimming shortened V by 3 bases and J by 8 bases, and 11 bases separated the two germline ends. The CDR3 totals 14 residues. Germline CDR1 reads MNHEY; CDR2 reads SVGEGT.

This chain uses TRBV7-8 with TRBJ1-1; possibly TRBD1 for D (5 bases). This CDR3 spans 12 amino acids. Per germline, CDR1 SGHVS and CDR2 FQNEAQ. The V end was cut by 4 bases, the J end by 7 bases, with 10 bases between. CDR3 sequence reads: CASSSRDFEAFF. CDR3 in DNA: TGTGCCAGCAGCTCCCGGGACTTTGAAGCTTTCTTT. The whole variable domain, filled in from reference TRBV7-8 and TRBJ1-1, reads GAGVSQSPRYKVAKRGQDVALRCDPISGHVSLFWYQQALGQGPEFLTYFQNEAQLDKSGLPSDRFFAERPEGSVSTLKIQRTQQEDSAVYLCASSSRDFEAFFGQGTRLTVV.

Many counts were recorded for this clonotype. The genes are TRBV9 and TRBJ1-4; no firm D call. There are 13 residues in the CDR3. Germline lookup yields CDR1 SGDLS and CDR2 YYNGEE. Trimming cost V 0 bases and J 8 bases, with 8 bases left between them. The CDR3 DNA follows: TGTGCCAGCAGCGTAGATGCGGGAGAAAAACTGTTTTTT. This codes for CASSVDAGEKLFF. Variable domain in full (rest from reference TRBV9 and TRBJ1-4): DSGVTQTPKHLITATGQRVTLRCSPRSGDLSVYWYQQSLDQGLQFLIQYYNGEERAKGNILERFSAQQFPDLHSELNLSSLELGDSALYFCASSVDAGEKLFFGSGTQLSVL.

The chain employs TRBV12-3 or TRBV12-4 and TRBJ2-1; D is possibly TRBD2 (7 bases). The CDR3 extends over 13 amino acids. Trimming stripped 2 bases from V and 14 bases from J, with 16 bases between. CDR3 DNA sequence: TGTGCCAGCAGTTTACTGGGGGAGGGGGAGGAGTTCTTC. Protein product: CASSLLGEGEEFF.

V usage is TRBV29-1 and J usage is TRBJ2-7; 10 bases are a match to TRBD1. With 8 bases clipped from V and 3 bases from J, the junction kept 4 bases outside the gene matches. This CDR3 region has 12 residues. From germline, CDR1 is SQVTM and CDR2 ANQGSEA. The CDR3 coding sequence is TGCAGCCATAGGACAGGGGGCTACGAGCAGTACTTC. Its translation is CSHRTGGYEQYF.

The rearrangement uses TRBV14 and TRBJ2-5; D is uncertain. The V gene lost 3 bases and the J gene lost 2 bases, with 4 bases spanning the gap. Germline values: CDR1 SGHDN, CDR2 FVKESK. The CDR3 totals 12 residues. The CDR3 nucleotides read TGTGCCAGCAGCCACATACAAGAGACCCAGTACTTC. Translation: CASSHIQETQYF.

The V and J genes are TRBV10-3 and TRBJ1-1, with 8 bases identical to TRBD1. The ends lost 9 bases at V and 2 bases at J; junction bases unmatched: 8. The CDR3 has 14 amino acids. Germline V lookup: CDR1 ENHRY, CDR2 SYGVKD. The CDR3 sequence: CAIDRTGRNTEAFF. CDR3 in DNA: TGTGCCATTGATCGGACAGGGCGTAACACTGAAGCTTTCTTT.

Only a few counts were recorded for this clonotype. V gene TRBV6-2 or TRBV6-3 combines with J gene TRBJ1-6; D call uncertain. Trimming cost V 5 bases and J 2 bases, with 16 bases left between them. Germline V gene data show CDR1 as MNHEY and CDR2 as SVGEGT. The CDR3 loop spans 17 amino acids. The CDR3 sequence is CASSPQVPDPYNSPLHF. CDR3 nucleotide sequence: TGTGCCAGCAGTCCGCAGGTCCCGGACCCCTATAATTCACCCCTCCACTTT.

Ten or more counts support this clonotype. The V call is TRBV7-9, the J call TRBJ2-5, with unresolved D. V dropped 1 base and J dropped 3 bases, with 6 bases sitting between them. Germline loops: CDR1 SEHNR, CDR2 FQNEAQ (reference sequence). The CDR3 runs to 13 residues. CDR3 coding DNA: TGTGCCAGCAGCTTAGACGCAGAAGAGACCCAGTACTTC. The encoded protein is CASSLDAEETQYF.

This clonotype was seen many times. The CDR3 reads CASRPGEIVETQYF. DNA of the CDR3: TGTGCCAGCCGCCCCGGGGAAATTGTTGAGACCCAGTACTTC. The V gene is TRBV12-3 or TRBV12-4, the J gene TRBJ2-5; the D gene is possibly TRBD2 (5 bases). Trimming removed 8 bases from V and 5 bases from J, with 18 bases in between. The CDR3 extends over 14 amino acids.

This clonotype was found a few times. The V gene is TRBV3-1, the J gene TRBJ1-2; no firm D call. This CDR3 contains 13 residues. Trimming stripped 1 base from V and 8 bases from J, with 11 bases between. Looked up from germline, CDR1 is LGHDT and CDR2 is YNNKEL (reference sequence). The CDR3 DNA sequence: TGTGCCAGCAGCCAAGGGATCACCAAAGGCTACACCTTC. Encoded protein: CASSQGITKGYTF.

This clonotype was counted many times. CDR3 DNA: TGCGCCAGCAGTGAGGAACGGGGGCCGACTAATGAAAAACTGTTTTTT. It yields the protein CASSEERGPTNEKLFF. This chain connects TRBV10-1 to TRBJ1-4, with TRBD1 as a possible D gene (6 bases). The V end was cut by 2 bases, the J end by 2 bases, with 12 bases between. Germline assignment: CDR1 WNHNN and CDR2 SYGVQD (reference sequence). The CDR3 spans 16 residues.

This clonotype was detected many times. The chain carries TRBV13 and TRBJ1-1, with TRBD1 identical over 7 bases. Germline-derived CDR1 and CDR2 are PRHDT and FYEKMQ (reference sequence). The V segment lost 3 bases and the J segment 6 bases; nucleotides outside the gene matches: 7. The CDR3 contains 14 residues. This chain's CDR3 is CASSFGRGAAEAFF. For the CDR3, the DNA is TGTGCCAGCAGCTTCGGCAGGGGGGCGGCTGAAGCTTTCTTT.

Points on this clonotype: Given a much more abundant clone one base away, this may be a read error. The V gene is TRBV12-3 or TRBV12-4, the J gene TRBJ2-7; D gene uncertain. CDR3 length: 13 residues. CDR3 sequence (DNA): TGTGCCAGCAGTAACCGGTCTTCCTACGGGCAGTACTTC. It codes for CASSNRSSYGQYF.

The V gene is TRBV24-1, the J gene TRBJ2-5, with TRBD1 identical over 8 bases. Germline V gene lookup returns CDR1 KGHDR and CDR2 SFDVKD. After removal of 11 bases from V and 3 bases from J, the junction contained 7 bases not matched to a gene. The CDR3 runs 13 residues. The CDR3 loop reads CASGQGVEETQYF. The CDR3 DNA reads TGTGCCAGCGGACAGGGAGTAGAAGAGACCCAGTACTTC.